The rows below give T cell receptor beta chains drawn from one sample of a study of spatial heterogeneity in lung cancer. MiXCR, applied by TCRdb to the 5' RACE reads, yields one record per CDR3 protein. Of approximately 12,000 distinct CDR3 sequences in the sample, roughly an eighth were seen once. This specimen consisted of PBMCs, obtained at surgery. Every receptor here comes from a female donor with early-stage non-small cell lung cancer. Each CDR3 is given with its conserved first and last residue.

v_call | cdr3_aa
TRBV20-1 | CSATRLVYTDTQYF
TRBV19 | CASSTSGTGALWSQYF
TRBV7-9 | CASSLPGTDTQYF
TRBV3-1 | CASSHAPEDLTQYF
TRBV29-1 | CSANRNYGYTF
TRBV20-1 | CSATPGQGREAFF
TRBV20-1 | CSAPRQGDRDYGYTF
TRBV6-5 | CASSYLSGTSGYNEQFF
TRBV28 | CATSSAQETDTQYF
TRBV4-3 | CASSQEQGIEQFF
TRBV19 | CASTKREGPSGELFF
TRBV29-1 | CSVDVQGGEQYF
TRBV6-5 | CASSYSGGPVPYERYF
TRBV28 | CASSSLRSQYF
TRBV28 | CASYGLAGVGHEQYF
TRBV12-3/TRBV12-4 | CASSSGLLEYQETQYF
TRBV4-1 | CASSGRLQGSQETQYF
TRBV5-1 | CASSFSSGANVLTF
TRBV7-9 | CASSQTGDGSPLHF
TRBV20-1 | CSAHSGRRSTDTQYF
TRBV7-2 | CASSLGLAVTGELFF
TRBV12-3/TRBV12-4 | CASSLNLPSTNSPLHF
TRBV2 | CASGGGTSSYNEQFF
TRBV5-1 | CASTWDGYEQYF
TRBV7-3 | CASSLVRLAGGGGELFF
TRBV30 | CAWSRVAGELFF
TRBV2 | CASSGQGATYGYTF
TRBV7-8 | CASSSYGGTEAFF
TRBV2 | CASRPGLALRGTDTQYF
TRBV28 | CAIHPSGDRDQETQYF
TRBV12-3/TRBV12-4 | CASKPFSGNTIYF
TRBV29-1 | CSARTEYEQYF
TRBV7-9 | CASSFRTGASNSPLHF
TRBV13 | CASSNRDSHPQETQYF
TRBV2 | CASSEEIAGGSNEQFF